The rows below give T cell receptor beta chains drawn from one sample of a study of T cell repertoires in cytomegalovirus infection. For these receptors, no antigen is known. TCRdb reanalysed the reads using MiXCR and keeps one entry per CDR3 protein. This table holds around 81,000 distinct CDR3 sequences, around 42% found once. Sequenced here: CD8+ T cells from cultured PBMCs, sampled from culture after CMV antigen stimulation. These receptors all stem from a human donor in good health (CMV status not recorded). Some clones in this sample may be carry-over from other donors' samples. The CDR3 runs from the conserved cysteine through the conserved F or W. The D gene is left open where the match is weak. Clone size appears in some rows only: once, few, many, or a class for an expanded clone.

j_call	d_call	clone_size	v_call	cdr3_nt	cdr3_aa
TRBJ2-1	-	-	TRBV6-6	TGTGCCAGCAGTTACTCGGGGGGACAGCAAGAGCAGTTCTTC	CASSYSGGQQEQFF
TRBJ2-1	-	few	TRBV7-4	TGTGCCAGCAGCTTAGTTGAGGCCGGAAAAGAGCAGTTCTTC	CASSLVEAGKEQFF
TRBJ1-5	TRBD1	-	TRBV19	TGTGCCAGTAGTTTTCGCTCGGGACAGGGTGTTTATAGCAATCAGCCCCAGCATTTT	CASSFRSGQGVYSNQPQHF
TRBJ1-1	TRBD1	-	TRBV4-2	TGTGCCAGCAGCCAAGACAGGGGGGGCCCTGAAGCTTTCTTT	CASSQDRGGPEAFF
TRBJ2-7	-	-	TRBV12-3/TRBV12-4	TGTGCCAGCAGTTCGACCCTCTTCTACGAGCAGTACTTC	CASSSTLFYEQYF
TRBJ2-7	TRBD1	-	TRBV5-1	TGCGCCAGCAGCCCACGGGACAGGGTTTACGAGCAGTACTTC	CASSPRDRVYEQYF
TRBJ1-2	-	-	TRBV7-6	TGTGCCAGCAGCCCAGACAGCTATGGCTACACCTTC	CASSPDSYGYTF
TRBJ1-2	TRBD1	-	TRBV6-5	TGTGCCAGCAGTGACAGGGTGGCTAACTATGGCTACACCTTC	CASSDRVANYGYTF
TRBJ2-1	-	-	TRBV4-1	TGCGCCAGCAGCCAAGGATCATTCAGGGAGCAGTTCTTC	CASSQGSFREQFF
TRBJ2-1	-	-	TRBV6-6	TGTGCCAGCAGTTATCTCAGGAGCTCCTACAATGAGCAGTTCTTC	CASSYLRSSYNEQFF
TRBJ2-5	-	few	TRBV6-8	TGTGCCAGCAGATTATCTACGGGACATATGCCCCAGTACTTC	CASRLSTGHMPQYF
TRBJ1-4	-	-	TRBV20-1	TGCAGTGCTAGGTCAACGACTTTATCTAATGAAAAACTGTTTTTT	CSARSTTLSNEKLFF
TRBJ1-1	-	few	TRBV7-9	TGTGCCAGCAACGAATACCCCAACGCTTTCTTT	CASNEYPNAFF
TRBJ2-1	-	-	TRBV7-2	TGTGCCAGCAGCTTAGCGCTTTACCCGGGAAATGAGCAGTTCTTC	CASSLALYPGNEQFF
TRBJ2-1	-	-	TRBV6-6	TGTGCCAGCAGTTACCTTGGCGACAGTTACAATGAGCAGTTCTTC	CASSYLGDSYNEQFF
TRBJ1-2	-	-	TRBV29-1	TGCAGCGTTCTGGAAGGCGGAAGCTATGGCTACACCTTC	CSVLEGGSYGYTF
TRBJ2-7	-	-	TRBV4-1	TGCGCCAGCAGCCAAGATGCTCCACCGGGGTCCTACGAGCAGTACTTC	CASSQDAPPGSYEQYF
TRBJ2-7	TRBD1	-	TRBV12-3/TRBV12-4	TGTGCCAGCACCTCAACAGGGGACTACGAGCAGTACTTC	CASTSTGDYEQYF
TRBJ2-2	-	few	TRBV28	TGTGCCAGCAGTTCAGAACCCGGTGCCAAGGTCGGTGGTATACAGAACACCGGGGAGCTGTTTTTT	CASSSEPGAKVGGIQNTGELFF
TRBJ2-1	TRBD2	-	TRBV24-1	TGTGCCACCAGTAGTCCTAGCGGATACTACAATGAGCAGTTCTTC	CATSSPSGYYNEQFF
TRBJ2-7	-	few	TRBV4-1	TGCGCCAGCAGCCAAGCAAAGGGCTACGAGCAGTACTTC	CASSQAKGYEQYF
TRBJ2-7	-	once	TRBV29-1	TGCAGCGCTCAGGGAAGTAGTTCCTACGAGCAGTACTTC	CSAQGSSSYEQYF
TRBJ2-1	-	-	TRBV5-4	TGTGCCAGCAGCTTCGGGTTTTCCTACAATGAGCAGTTCTTC	CASSFGFSYNEQFF
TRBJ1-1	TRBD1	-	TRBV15	TGTGCCACCAGCCGGGACAGGGGGTTTAGTGGCACTGAAGCTTTCTTT	CATSRDRGFSGTEAFF
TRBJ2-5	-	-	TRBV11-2	TGTGCCAGCAGCTTAGTTTTTGGGGGTTCGGAGACCCAGTACTTC	CASSLVFGGSETQYF
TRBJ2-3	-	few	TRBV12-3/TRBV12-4	TGTGCCAGCAGCGCCTCCGGAACCTATAGCACAGATACGCAGTATTTT	CASSASGTYSTDTQYF
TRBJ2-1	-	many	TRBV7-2	TGTGCCAGCAGCTCAGGACAGGAGCAGTTCTTC	CASSSGQEQFF